The T cell receptor beta chain under discussion was sequenced for a study of long-term antiretroviral therapy in people with HIV. It was version v3.0 of the immunoSEQ assay that was run at survey level. The table came from immunoSEQ multiplex PCR; TCRdb's copy has only in-frame clones and leaves some out. Of 13,000 to 15,000 clones in the sample, 80% were seen once. The source is a man aged 35-49 years with HIV. The input for sequencing was unsorted PBMCs, taken 3.2 years before starting antiretroviral therapy.

CDR3 loop: CASSEYEQYF. In DNA form, the CDR3 reads TGTGCCAGCAGTGAATACGAGCAGTACTTC. The V gene is TRBV2, the J gene TRBJ2-7, with D unclear. CDR1 SNHLY and CDR2 FYNNEI come from the germline V gene. The germline V and J ends were trimmed by 2 bases and 4 bases, with 0 bases remaining between them. CDR3 length: 10 amino acids. Combining the CDR3 with reference TRBV2 and TRBJ2-7 gives the whole variable domain EPEVTQTPSHQVTQMGQEVILRCVPISNHLYFYWYRQILGQKVEFLVSFYNNEISEKSEIFDDQFSVERPDGSNFTLKIRSTKLEDSAMYFCASSEYEQYFGPGTRLTVT.